One sample yielded the 32 T cell receptor beta chains listed below, sequenced in a study of blood T cell repertoires in COVID-19. Repertoires were generated with immunoSEQ multiplex PCR, while TCRdb's copy carries only in-frame clones and drops some. The data contain hundreds of thousands of clones, approximately 85% of them singletons. Sequenced: PBMCs or T cells enriched from blood (not recorded which). The receptors derive from a man aged 25-45 years who had recovered from COVID-19.

V usage is TRBV11-1 and J usage is TRBJ2-1, with D tentatively TRBD2 (5 bases). The CDR3 totals 14 residues. Germline V CDR1 and CDR2: SGHAT, FQDESV (reference sequence). V gave up 3 bases and J gave up 8 bases, with 14 bases separating them. CDR3 in DNA: TGTGCCAGCAGCTTGTGGACCGGGGATTATGAGCAGTTCTTC. Translated: CASSLWTGDYEQFF.

The gene calls are TRBV11-3 and TRBJ1-1, with D possibly matching TRBD1 (6 bases). V was trimmed by 1 base and J by 5 bases, leaving 17 bases between them. CDR1 and CDR2 from the germline V gene are SGHNT and YENEEA. This CDR3 is 16 amino acids long. CDR3 nucleotide sequence: TGTGCCAGCAGCTTAGCTCCTTACAGGGTTTATACTGAAGCTTTCTTT. It encodes CASSLAPYRVYTEAFF.

The V and J genes are TRBV29-1 and TRBJ1-2, with a weak D call TRBD1 (5 bases). Between the trimmed V and J ends, which lost 4 bases and 4 bases, there was a span of 22 bases. Germline assignment: CDR1 SQVTM and CDR2 ANQGSEA. This CDR3 has 16 residues. Here the CDR3 reads CSVGGDSRVIIYGYTF. As DNA, the CDR3 is TGCAGCGTTGGGGGCGACAGCCGAGTAATAATCTATGGCTACACCTTC.

The table lists this clone with a count of one. The chain recombines TRBV6-2 or TRBV6-3 with TRBJ2-7; D is possibly TRBD1 (5 bases). The CDR3 runs to 14 residues. V was cut by 2 bases and J by 2 bases, with 10 bases left in between. Germline assignment: CDR1 MNHEY and CDR2 SVGEGT. CDR3 residues: CASSYGAVTYEQYF. The CDR3 bases are TGTGCCAGCAGTTACGGGGCAGTAACCTACGAGCAGTACTTC.

This chain connects TRBV19 to TRBJ1-5; 7 bases are a match to TRBD1. The length of the CDR3 is 17 residues. V gave up 5 bases and J gave up 0 bases; unmatched junction bases: 10. CDR1 is LNHDA and CDR2 is SQIVND in the germline V gene (reference sequence). CDR3 sequence reads: CASSPRTGRDSNQPQHF. CDR3 sequence (DNA): TGTGCCAGTAGTCCCCGGACAGGAAGGGATAGCAATCAGCCCCAGCATTTT.

The chain employs TRBV6-5 and TRBJ2-7; possibly TRBD2 for D (5 bases). The CDR3 spans 13 residues. The germline V gene encodes CDR1 MNHEY and CDR2 SVGAGI. V lost 0 bases and J lost 11, with 14 bases in between. The DNA for the CDR3 is TGTGCCAGCAGTTACTCGAGCGAGGGTTGGGAGTACTTC. This sequence encodes CASSYSSEGWEYF.

The V and J genes are TRBV7-2 and TRBJ2-7; D ambiguous. Trimming shortened V by 3 bases and J by 1 base, and 7 bases separated the two germline ends. The germline CDR1 and CDR2 sequences are SGHTA and FQGNSA. CDR3 length: 13 residues. This chain's CDR3 is CASSFFTSYEQYF. Written as DNA, the CDR3 is TGTGCCAGCAGCTTCTTCACATCCTACGAGCAGTACTTC.

The gene calls are TRBV6-6 and TRBJ1-1, with a tentative D call TRBD1 (6 bases). V was trimmed by 3 bases and J by 1 base, leaving 9 bases between them. Germline assignment: CDR1 MNHNY and CDR2 SVGAGI (reference sequence). The CDR3 loop spans 14 amino acids. CDR3 region: CASSYSRGNTEAFF. CDR3 bases: TGTGCCAGCAGTTATAGCAGGGGGAACACTGAAGCTTTCTTT.

This chain connects TRBV9 to TRBJ2-3; 8 bases map to TRBD2. CDR1 is SGDLS and CDR2 is YYNGEE in the germline V gene. The CDR3 sequence is 18 residues long. V was pared by 0 bases and J by 1 base, with 10 bases of the junction left unmatched. The CDR3 reads CASSVDMDGRGGTDTQYF. In DNA form, the CDR3 reads TGTGCCAGCAGCGTAGATATGGATGGGCGGGGGGGCACAGATACGCAGTATTTT.

The V gene is TRBV5-1, the J gene TRBJ1-1; unclear D gene. CDR3 length equals 15 residues. Germline CDR1 and CDR2: SGHRS and YFSETQ. V lost 3 bases and J lost 0, with 12 bases in between. CDR3 amino acids: CASSSSTSVNTEAFF. Written as DNA, the CDR3 is TGCGCCAGCAGCTCTTCGACATCGGTGAACACTGAAGCTTTCTTT.

The DNA for the CDR3 is TGTGCCAGCAGTCTAAACCCGAGGGGCAATCAGCCCCAGCATTTT. Translating it yields CASSLNPRGNQPQHF. This chain joins TRBV27 and TRBJ1-5; D call uncertain. CDR3 size: 15 residues. Germline V gene sequence: CDR1 MNHEY, CDR2 SMNVEV (reference sequence). The V end was cut by 5 bases, the J end by 2 bases, with 13 bases between.

The genes are TRBV6-2 or TRBV6-3 and TRBJ1-2; no clear D gene. CDR1 and CDR2 (germline): MNHEY, SVGEGT. Deletions cut 0 bases from V and 6 bases from J, with 8 bases between. This CDR3 contains 13 residues. The CDR3 DNA reads as TGTGCCAGCAGTTACTCGAACAGACATGGCTACACCTTC. As protein: CASSYSNRHGYTF.

The genes are TRBV6-2 or TRBV6-3 and TRBJ2-3; the match to TRBD1 covers 10 bases. The CDR3 length is 16 residues. Germline V gene data show CDR1 as MNHEY and CDR2 as SVGEGT. The V and J ends lost 6 bases and 3 bases, in that order; junction bases with no gene match: 9. CDR3 nucleotides: TGTGCCAGCAGCGCACTTCCGGGACAGGGGACAGATACGCAGTATTTT. As protein: CASSALPGQGTDTQYF.

The rearrangement uses TRBV6-5 and TRBJ1-5; 7 bases agree with TRBD1. CDR1 is MNHEY and CDR2 is SVGAGI in the germline V gene. V gave up 4 bases and J gave up 2 bases; unmatched junction bases: 5. The CDR3 loop spans 15 amino acids. CDR3 region: CASSSGQGGNQPQHF. DNA for the CDR3: TGTGCCAGCAGTTCTGGGCAGGGGGGCAATCAGCCCCAGCATTTT.

This chain uses TRBV27 with TRBJ1-6; D gene uncertain. V dropped 11 bases and J dropped 0 bases, with 8 bases sitting between them. The CDR3 length is 13 residues. The germline V gene encodes CDR1 MNHEY and CDR2 SMNVEV (reference sequence). The CDR3 reads CASSASYNSPLHF. For the CDR3, the DNA is TGTGCCTCGAGCGCCTCCTATAATTCACCCCTCCACTTT.

This clone was observed once. The chain is built from TRBV6-5 and TRBJ1-2; D may be TRBD1 (5 bases). CDR1 MNHEY and CDR2 SVGAGI come from the germline V gene. The CDR3 totals 13 residues. V gave up 0 bases and J gave up 8 bases, with 10 bases separating them. CDR3 nucleotide sequence: TGTGCCAGCAGTTACTCTGCAGGGAAGGGCTACACCTTC. This gives the protein CASSYSAGKGYTF.

This clone was counted only a few times. This sequence joins TRBV6-5 and TRBJ1-6; TRBD1 matches at 9 bases. The germline CDR1 and CDR2 sequences are MNHEY and SVGAGI. The length of the CDR3 is 15 residues. V lost 6 bases and J lost 10; bases outside the gene matches: 10. CDR3: CASREPGTGLSPLHF. The DNA for the CDR3 is TGTGCCAGCAGGGAGCCCGGGACAGGGTTATCACCCCTCCACTTT.

The chain links TRBV5-4 to TRBJ2-5, with TRBD2 matching 11 bases. The ends lost 4 bases at V and 0 bases at J; junction bases unmatched: 5. The CDR3 contains 16 residues. Germline-derived CDR1 and CDR2 are SGHNT and YYREEE (reference sequence). The CDR3 DNA reads as TGTGCCAGCAGCACCTGGACTAGCGGGTACCAAGAGACCCAGTACTTC. Translation gives CASSTWTSGYQETQYF.

The chain employs TRBV19 and TRBJ2-4; 8 positions match TRBD1. Germline loops: CDR1 LNHDA, CDR2 SQIVND (reference sequence). The V gene end was trimmed by 3 bases and the J gene end by 1 base; junction bases not matched to a gene: 5. CDR3 size: 16 residues. CDR3 nucleotide sequence: TGTGCCAGTAGTATCAGGGGGCGTGGGGCCAAAAACATTCAGTACTTC. Amino acid sequence: CASSIRGRGAKNIQYF.

The genes are TRBV19 and TRBJ1-5, with 10 positions matching TRBD1. V lost 5 bases, J lost 7 bases, and 17 bases stayed unmatched. Germline CDR1 and CDR2: LNHDA and SQIVND (reference sequence). This CDR3 contains 18 residues. The CDR3 region has the DNA TGTGCCAGTAGTTTTCGTACCGCCGGGACAGGGGTTGGCCAGCCCCAGCATTTT. It is translated as CASSFRTAGTGVGQPQHF.

J is TRBJ2-1 and V is TRBV5-1; 7 positions agree with TRBD1. The CDR3 runs 15 residues. In germline, CDR1 is SGHRS, CDR2 YFSETQ. V lost 4 bases to trimming and J lost 5 bases; unmatched junction nucleotides: 9. CDR3 DNA sequence: TGCGCCAGCAGCCGGATCGGGACAGATAACAATGAGCAGTTCTTC. Amino acid sequence: CASSRIGTDNNEQFF.

This rearrangement joins TRBV3-1 (or the pseudogene TRBV3-2) to TRBJ1-4; no clear D. Trimming cost V 0 bases and J 4 bases, with 15 bases left between them. The V gene's germline CDR1 is LGHDT and CDR2 YNNKEL (reference sequence). CDR3 size: 17 residues. The CDR3 bases are TGTGCCAGCAGCCAAGAGTTTCAAGGGAGTTATAATGAAAAACTGTTTTTT. It yields the protein CASSQEFQGSYNEKLFF.

The chain employs TRBV3-1 (or the pseudogene TRBV3-2) and TRBJ2-5, with D hard to call. The CDR3 totals 13 residues. V lost 3 bases and J lost 2, with 7 bases in between. CDR1 LGHDT and CDR2 YNNKEL come from the germline V gene (reference sequence). The CDR3, as DNA: TGTGCCAGCAGCCATCAGTTACAAGAGACCCAGTACTTC. This codes for CASSHQLQETQYF.

The CDR3 loop is CSQQGGLFF. CDR3 in DNA: TGCAGTCAACAGGGGGGGCTGTTTTTT. This chain joins TRBV20-1 and TRBJ1-4; 8 nucleotides align to TRBD1. V was pared by 8 bases and J by 14 bases, with 4 bases of the junction left unmatched. The CDR3 contains 9 residues. Germline assignment: CDR1 DFQATT and CDR2 SNEGSKA (reference sequence).

The rearrangement uses TRBV12-3 or TRBV12-4 and TRBJ2-2, with D possibly being TRBD2 (6 bases). Trimming left V 5 bases short and J 8 bases short, with 9 bases between. CDR3 length equals 12 residues. The CDR3 loop is CASSTLAGELFF. CDR3 bases: TGTGCCAGCAGTACCCTAGCGGGGGAGCTGTTTTTT.

The V and J genes are TRBV30 and TRBJ1-3, with 8 nucleotides matching TRBD1. CDR1 is GTSNPN and CDR2 is SVGIG in the germline V gene (reference sequence). With V trimmed by 3 bases and J by 4 bases, 5 bases remained unmatched. The CDR3 is 14 residues long. CDR3 nucleotide sequence: TGTGCCTGGAGCCAGGGGGCAGGGGGAAACACCATATATTTT. Translating it yields CAWSQGAGGNTIYF.

CDR3 loop: CAISESTGLRNTIYF. The CDR3 bases are TGTGCCATCAGTGAGTCGACAGGGCTCCGAAACACCATATATTTT. The J gene is TRBJ1-3, the V gene TRBV10-3; 7 nucleotides match TRBD1. This CDR3 spans 15 amino acids. V lost 0 bases, J lost 5 bases, and 4 bases stayed unmatched. Per the germline V gene, CDR1 is ENHRY and CDR2 is SYGVKD.

The chain is built from TRBV7-8 and TRBJ1-1; weak D call: TRBD1 (5 bases). CDR1 SGHVS and CDR2 FQNEAQ come from the germline V gene. This CDR3 has 15 residues. With 4 bases removed from V and 0 bases from J, the gap between germline ends came to 12 bases. The CDR3 region has the DNA TGTGCCAGCAGCTCGCAGGGTCTGGTGAACACTGAAGCTTTCTTT. Protein sequence: CASSSQGLVNTEAFF.

The chain is built from TRBV30 and TRBJ2-5; D may be TRBD2 (5 bases). The V gene's germline CDR1 is GTSNPN and CDR2 SVGIG (reference sequence). This CDR3 is 16 amino acids long. With 3 bases removed from V and 0 bases from J, the gap between germline ends came to 17 bases. The CDR3 nucleotides read TGTGCCTGGAGCCGAGCGTACGAGGGAAACCAAGAGACCCAGTACTTC. It translates to CAWSRAYEGNQETQYF.

This clone was counted only a few times. V gene TRBV13 combines with J gene TRBJ2-5, with D tentatively TRBD1 (6 bases). Per the germline V gene, CDR1 is PRHDT and CDR2 is FYEKMQ (reference sequence). Between the trimmed V and J ends, which lost 4 bases and 4 bases, there was a span of 19 bases. The CDR3 has 16 amino acids. This CDR3 is CASSSSVGWGPETQYF. The CDR3 coding sequence is TGTGCCAGCAGCTCGTCCGTTGGGTGGGGGCCAGAGACCCAGTACTTC.

This chain uses TRBV20-1 with TRBJ1-1; unclear D gene. The V gene lost 3 bases and the J gene lost 5 bases, with 16 bases spanning the gap. The CDR3 is 14 amino acids. CDR1 DFQATT and CDR2 SNEGSKA come from the germline V gene (reference sequence). The chain's CDR3 is CSASRIRGRTEAFF. For the CDR3, the DNA is TGCAGTGCTAGTCGAATTCGGGGTCGGACTGAAGCTTTCTTT.

The chain links TRBV30 to TRBJ1-1; D unclear. V was pared by 1 base and J by 3 bases, with 9 bases between. CDR1 is GTSNPN and CDR2 is SVGIG in the germline V gene (reference sequence). This CDR3 region has 13 residues. The CDR3 DNA reads TGTGCCTGGAGTGGGAGGGCGGACACTGAAGCTTTCTTT. Its protein is CAWSGRADTEAFF.